Shown below are 27 T cell receptor beta chains from a single sample sequenced in a study of read filtering for tumor transcriptome and immune sequencing. This library used roughly 400 ng RNA and molecular barcoded adaptors spanning alpha/delta and beta/gamma chains. Each CDR3 protein is one row after TCRdb ran MiXCR on the reads. Here the sample spans 100,000 to 150,000 distinct CDR3 sequences, about an eighth being singletons. The source material was a population of CD138-negative cells sorted from bone marrow. The source of these receptors is a donor older than 35 with multiple myeloma.

This clonotype was detected ten times or more. This chain links TRBV5-1 with TRBJ1-1; D may be TRBD1 (5 bases). The CDR3 is 15 amino acids. V shed 0 bases and J shed 1 base, with 10 bases lying between them. Germline assignment: CDR1 SGHRS and CDR2 YFSETQ. This chain's CDR3 is CASSLGDGWNTEAFF. The CDR3 DNA is TGCGCCAGCAGCTTGGGGGACGGATGGAACACTGAAGCTTTCTTT. Filled out from reference TRBV5-1 and TRBJ1-1, the complete variable domain reads KAGVTQTPRYLIKTRGQQVTLSCSPISGHRSVSWYQQTPGQGLQFLFEYFSETQRNKGNFPGRFSGRQFSNSRSEMNVSTLELGDSALYLCASSLGDGWNTEAFFGQGTRLTVV.

There are many counts of this clonotype. The chain links TRBV28 to TRBJ1-5; D is undetermined. V dropped 7 bases and J dropped 4 bases, with 8 bases sitting between them. Germline V CDR1 and CDR2: MDHEN, SYDVKM. The CDR3 length is 12 residues. In DNA, the CDR3 is TGTGCCAGCACCCCGCGGAATCAGCCCCAGCATTTT. Encoded protein: CASTPRNQPQHF. Filled out from reference TRBV28 and TRBJ1-5, the complete variable domain reads DVKVTQSSRYLVKRTGEKVFLECVQDMDHENMFWYRQDPGLGLRLIYFSYDVKMKEKGDIPEGYSVSREKKERFSLILESASTNQTSMYLCASTPRNQPQHFGDGTRLSIL.

Remarks on this clonotype: A read error may be the cause here, since a much bigger clone is one base away. The V and J genes are TRBV7-6 and TRBJ2-3, with TRBD1 matching 8 bases. The CDR3 covers 15 residues. From germline, CDR1 is SGHVS and CDR2 FNYEAQ. V lost 5 bases to trimming and J lost 4 bases; unmatched junction nucleotides: 8. The CDR3 reads CASSRGQGGADTQYF. Written as DNA, the CDR3 is TGTGCCAGCAGCCGCGGACAGGGTGGCGCAGATACGCAGTATTTT.

This clonotype was picked up many times. The chain uses TRBV18 and TRBJ2-1, with 8 bases identical to TRBD1. This CDR3 comprises 17 residues. V lost 3 bases to trimming and J lost 1 base; unmatched junction nucleotides: 8. Germline-derived CDR1 and CDR2 are KGHSH and LQKENI. In nucleotides, the CDR3 is TGTGCCAGCTCACCCACCCTAGACAGGGGATCCTACAATGAGCAGTTCTTC. It is translated as CASSPTLDRGSYNEQFF.

This clonotype was observed many times. The chain combines TRBV7-2 with TRBJ2-3; D gene unclear. This CDR3 comprises 13 residues. In germline, CDR1 is SGHTA, CDR2 FQGNSA. The germline V and J ends were trimmed by 6 bases and 5 bases, with 12 bases remaining between them. This CDR3 reads CASSQPAVDTQYF. CDR3 bases: TGTGCCAGCAGTCAGCCGGCCGTAGATACGCAGTATTTT.

This clonotype was seen a handful of times. The chain links TRBV6-6 to TRBJ2-5; maybe TRBD1 (5 bases). Trimming took 6 bases from V and 4 from J, leaving 15 bases between them. Germline V gene lookup returns CDR1 MNHNY and CDR2 SVGAGI (reference sequence). The CDR3 runs to 14 residues. CDR3 coding DNA: TGTGCCAGCAGACCCATTCAGGGTAGAGAGACCCAGTACTTC. Protein sequence: CASRPIQGRETQYF.

In the case of this clonotype: A single base separates this from a much larger clone, so it may be a read error. The gene calls are TRBV5-1 and TRBJ1-4; the D is unclear. From germline, CDR1 is SGHRS and CDR2 YFSETQ. The length of the CDR3 is 15 residues. The CDR3 region has the DNA TGCGTCAGCAGCTTAACACTGGCAACTAATGAAAAACTGTTTTTT. As protein: CVSSLTLATNEKLFF.

This clonotype was observed at least ten times. This chain joins TRBV5-4 and TRBJ2-1; no reliable D call. CDR3 size: 15 residues. V shed 0 bases and J shed 0 bases, with 7 bases lying between them. In germline, CDR1 is SGHNT, CDR2 YYREEE (reference sequence). In DNA, the CDR3 is TGTGCCAGCAGCTTGGACATAAGCTCCTACAATGAGCAGTTCTTC. Translation gives CASSLDISSYNEQFF.

This clonotype was picked up a small number of times. The CDR3 is CASRSTSGGETQYF. DNA for the CDR3: TGTGCCAGCAGATCGACTAGTGGGGGCGAGACCCAGTACTTC. The chain recombines TRBV3-1 with TRBJ2-5; D might be TRBD1 or TRBD2, each matching 6 bases. The CDR3 is 14 amino acids. CDR1 and CDR2 from the germline V gene are LGHDT and YNNKEL (reference sequence). V dropped 6 bases and J dropped 5 bases, with 16 bases sitting between them.

This clonotype has a count of ten or more. The chain combines TRBV4-2 with TRBJ2-3; 8 positions match TRBD2. Germline-derived CDR1 and CDR2 are LGHNA and YNFKEQ. The V gene end was trimmed by 4 bases and the J gene end by 1 base; junction bases not matched to a gene: 7. CDR3 length: 16 residues. CDR3 loop: CASSPQAGARTDTQYF. For the CDR3, the DNA is TGTGCCAGCAGCCCTCAAGCGGGAGCCCGCACAGATACGCAGTATTTT.

As for this clonotype: Being one base from a much bigger clone, this may be a read error. The V gene is TRBV18, the J gene TRBJ1-1; D unresolved. Germline V lookup: CDR1 KGHSH, CDR2 LQKENI. The CDR3 contains 17 residues. This CDR3 reads CASSLKSRAGGNTEAVF. The CDR3 nucleotides read TGTGCCAGCTCACTGAAATCCCGGGCGGGAGGGAACACTGAAGCTGTCTTT.

This clonotype has a count of ten or more. The rearrangement uses TRBV6-1 and TRBJ2-5; 11 positions agree with TRBD2. From germline, CDR1 is MNHNS and CDR2 SASEGT. The CDR3 length is 13 residues. Unmatched junction bases numbered 2, after V lost 6 bases and J lost 5 bases. The DNA for the CDR3 is TGTGCCAGCAGGATAGCGGGGGGGGAGACCCAGTACTTC. It translates to CASRIAGGETQYF.

This clonotype was detected many times. The rearrangement uses TRBV27 and TRBJ2-7, with D uncertain. Trimming stripped 6 bases from V and 0 bases from J, with 18 bases between. Germline lookup yields CDR1 MNHEY and CDR2 SMNVEV (reference sequence). The CDR3 loop spans 16 amino acids. CDR3 residues: CASSPVHSRSSYEQYF. The CDR3 nucleotides are TGTGCCAGCAGCCCCGTCCACTCTCGCAGCTCCTACGAGCAGTACTTC.

Comments on this clonotype: A junction boundary mismatches the germline segment, possibly from a read error. This chain links TRBV7-8 with TRBJ2-1; 9 nucleotides align to TRBD1. The CDR3 runs to 13 residues. CDR1 and CDR2 from the germline V gene are SGHVS and FQNEAQ. The CDR3 nucleotides read TGTGCCAGCAGCCCGGACAGGGGCAATGAGCAGTCCTTC. Encoded protein: CASSPDRGNEQSF.

This clonotype was seen repeatedly, ten times or more. J is TRBJ2-1 and V is TRBV6-4, with D perhaps matching TRBD2 (6 bases). Germline V CDR1 and CDR2: MRHNA, SNTAGT. Deletions cut 0 bases from V and 3 bases from J, with 6 bases between. This CDR3 comprises 14 residues. The CDR3 loop is CASSDSGLYNEQFF. The CDR3 nucleotides read TGTGCCAGCAGTGACTCGGGACTCTACAATGAGCAGTTCTTC.

This clonotype came up many times. J is TRBJ1-1 and V is TRBV18; 7 bases are a match to TRBD1. Germline V gene data show CDR1 as KGHSH and CDR2 as LQKENI. Trimming cost V 3 bases and J 8 bases; bases outside gene matches: 3. This CDR3 is 12 amino acids long. The CDR3 DNA follows: TGTGCCAGCTCACCGAACAGGGGCGAAGCTTTCTTT. This encodes CASSPNRGEAFF.

This clonotype showed up just a few times. The rearrangement uses TRBV20-1 and TRBJ2-4, with D unclear. Germline V gene lookup returns CDR1 DFQATT and CDR2 SNEGSKA (reference sequence). V was pared by 5 bases and J by 11 bases, with 13 bases between. This CDR3 is 11 amino acids long. Here the CDR3 reads CSAPALRVQYF. CDR3 DNA sequence: TGCAGTGCTCCCGCGCTTCGGGTTCAGTACTTC.

The rearrangement links TRBV7-3 to TRBJ2-5, with 10 bases fitting TRBD2. Trimming cost V 5 bases and J 4 bases; bases outside gene matches: 19. Germline lookup yields CDR1 SGHTA and CDR2 FQGTGA. The CDR3 consists of 19 residues. The CDR3 spells CASSPGRGTSGRVAETQYF. DNA for the CDR3: TGTGCCAGCAGCCCAGGGCGGGGTACCAGCGGGAGGGTAGCAGAGACCCAGTACTTC.

About this clonotype itself: A much larger clone differs from this one at a single base, so this may be a read error. The chain employs TRBV5-1 and TRBJ1-1; possible D gene TRBD1, 5 bases. V was clipped by 4 bases and J by 0 bases, with 16 bases between them. This CDR3 spans 16 amino acids. Looked up from germline, CDR1 is SGHRS and CDR2 is YFSETQ. Here the CDR3 DNA reads TGCGCCAGCAGCCTTACCTTCAGGGACCTGAACACTGAAGCTTTCTTT. Its translation is CASSLTFRDLNTEAFF.

This clonotype was counted many times. This chain joins TRBV12-3 or TRBV12-4 and TRBJ2-2, with 9 nucleotides matching TRBD2. The CDR3 spans 15 residues. Trimming removed 3 bases from V and 4 bases from J; junction bases left unmatched: 3. CDR3 protein: CASSFSGRGTGELFF. In DNA form, the CDR3 reads TGTGCCAGCAGTTTTAGCGGGAGAGGCACCGGGGAGCTGTTTTTT.

The sample holds many counts of this clonotype. The V call is TRBV20-1, the J call TRBJ2-7; 8 nucleotides match TRBD1. Germline V CDR1 and CDR2: DFQATT, SNEGSKA (reference sequence). The CDR3 spans 14 residues. The V gene end was trimmed by 6 bases and the J gene end by 4 bases; junction bases not matched to a gene: 11. The CDR3 bases are TGCAGTGCCCCCTTCGGGCAGGGGGCATACGAGCAGTACTTC. Its protein product is CSAPFGQGAYEQYF.

This clonotype was seen more than once but under ten times. This sequence may be a read error, since a much larger clone differs from it by one base. Without the conserved terminal phenylalanine or tryptophan, this CDR3 likely stems from a read error. This rearrangement joins TRBV10-3 to TRBJ1-1; maybe TRBD1 (5 bases). This CDR3 has 13 residues. V gave up 3 bases and J gave up 3 bases, with 8 bases separating them. Germline CDR1 reads ENHRY; CDR2 reads SYGVKD. CDR3 DNA sequence: TGTGCCATCAGTGATCGAGGGGACACTGAAGCTTTCTTG. Amino acids: CAISDRGDTEAFL.

This clonotype was recorded at least ten times. V and J are TRBV7-3 and TRBJ2-3; D may be TRBD1 (6 bases). In germline, CDR1 is SGHTA, CDR2 FQGTGA. The CDR3 spans 14 residues. With 5 bases removed from V and 2 bases from J, the gap between germline ends came to 11 bases. The CDR3 DNA is TGTGCCAGCAGCCGAGGACAGTCCACAGATACGCAGTATTTT. As protein: CASSRGQSTDTQYF.

This clonotype has a count of ten or more. The V and J genes are TRBV6-6 and TRBJ2-1; the D gene is possibly TRBD2 (6 bases). Germline V gene lookup returns CDR1 MNHNY and CDR2 SVGAGI (reference sequence). This CDR3 is 15 amino acids long. Trimming pared 3 bases from V and 4 bases from J, leaving 13 bases between. As DNA, the CDR3 is TGTGCCAGCAGTTATGGGGCGGGATCTTACAATGAGCAGTTCTTC. Its translation is CASSYGAGSYNEQFF.

This clonotype was found many times. The chain joins TRBV12-3 or TRBV12-4 to TRBJ1-4; a possible D gene is TRBD1 (6 bases). The V end lost 1 base, the J end lost 3 bases, and 9 bases lay between the germline ends. CDR3 size: 15 residues. CDR3 in amino acids: CASSLGKGANEKLFF. CDR3 DNA sequence: TGTGCCAGCAGTTTAGGGAAGGGGGCTAATGAAAAACTGTTTTTT.

Ten or more counts support this clonotype. The genes are TRBV29-1 and TRBJ1-1, with a tentative D call TRBD1 (6 bases). Germline V lookup: CDR1 SQVTM, CDR2 ANQGSEA. Trimming stripped 7 bases from V and 3 bases from J, with 15 bases between. The CDR3 is made up of 13 amino acids. The CDR3 sequence: CSGRRGEDTEAFF. The CDR3 DNA sequence: TGCAGCGGCCGCAGGGGCGAGGACACTGAAGCTTTCTTT.

Ten or more counts support this clonotype. J is TRBJ2-1 and V is TRBV14, with TRBD1 matching over 11 bases. Germline V gene data show CDR1 as SGHDN and CDR2 as FVKESK. The CDR3 length is 18 residues. V shed 0 bases and J 3 bases; nucleotides not matched to a gene: 7. CDR3 coding DNA: TGTGCCAGCAGCCAAGACACAACCGGGACAGGGGGCTACAATGAGCAGTTCTTC. It specifies CASSQDTTGTGGYNEQFF.